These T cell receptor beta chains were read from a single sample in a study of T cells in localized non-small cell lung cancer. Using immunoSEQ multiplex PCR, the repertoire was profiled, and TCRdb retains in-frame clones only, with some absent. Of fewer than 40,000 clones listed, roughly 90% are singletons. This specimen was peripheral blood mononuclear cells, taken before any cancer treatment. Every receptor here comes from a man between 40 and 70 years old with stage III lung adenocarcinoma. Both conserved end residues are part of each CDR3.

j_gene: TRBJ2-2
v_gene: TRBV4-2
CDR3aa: CASTQGSGEQTGELFF

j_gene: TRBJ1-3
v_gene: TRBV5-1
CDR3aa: CASRKGQGGFGNTIYF

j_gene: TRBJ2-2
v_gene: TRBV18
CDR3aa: CASSPRGNGELFF

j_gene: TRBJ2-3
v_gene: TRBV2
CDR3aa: CASSDWDWVRGDTQYF

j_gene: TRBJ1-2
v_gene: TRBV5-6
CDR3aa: CASRIIPGQGARGDYTF

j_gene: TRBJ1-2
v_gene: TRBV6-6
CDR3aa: CASRSGPVNYGYTF

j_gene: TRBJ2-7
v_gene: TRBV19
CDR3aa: CASSWGHGPYEQYF

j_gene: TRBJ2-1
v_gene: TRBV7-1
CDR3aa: CASSRNGVEQFF

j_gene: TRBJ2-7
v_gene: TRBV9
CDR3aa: CASSVDNGGYEQYF

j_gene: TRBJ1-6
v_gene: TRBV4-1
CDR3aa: CASSQDVGHNSPLHF

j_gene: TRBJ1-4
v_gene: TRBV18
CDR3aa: CASSRAPSTFATNEKLFF

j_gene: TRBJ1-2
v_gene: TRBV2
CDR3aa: CASSSFRGSYGYTF

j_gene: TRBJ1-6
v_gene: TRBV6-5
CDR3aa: CASKSGTNNSPLHF

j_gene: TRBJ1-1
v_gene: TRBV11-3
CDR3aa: CASSLTSQGGTEAFF

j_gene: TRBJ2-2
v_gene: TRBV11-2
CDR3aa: CASSSGQGRGGELFF

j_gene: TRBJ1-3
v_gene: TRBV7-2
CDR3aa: CASSVSNSGNTIYF

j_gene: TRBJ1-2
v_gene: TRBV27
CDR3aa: CASAGGGYGYTF

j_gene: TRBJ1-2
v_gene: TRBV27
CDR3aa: CASRGQEGPYGYTF

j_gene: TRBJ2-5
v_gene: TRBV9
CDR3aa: CASSVGLAGETQYF

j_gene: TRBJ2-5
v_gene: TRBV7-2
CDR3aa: CASSLDLLQGRETQYF

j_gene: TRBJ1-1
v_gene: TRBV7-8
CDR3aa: CASSARIGRENTEAFF

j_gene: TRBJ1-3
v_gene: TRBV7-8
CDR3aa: CASSWRTGRTGNTIYF

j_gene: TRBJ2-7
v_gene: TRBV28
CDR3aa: CASSRLRLTYEQYF

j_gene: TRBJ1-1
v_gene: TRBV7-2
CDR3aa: CASSLQTGMNTEAFF

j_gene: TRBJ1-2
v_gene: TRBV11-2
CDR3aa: CASSLDTSLGGVGYGYTF

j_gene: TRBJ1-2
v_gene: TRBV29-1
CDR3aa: CSVGSRLNYGYTF

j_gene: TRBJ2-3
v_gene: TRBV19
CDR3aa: CASSLGTAPSDTQYF

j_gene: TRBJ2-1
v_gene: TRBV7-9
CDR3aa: CASSNSGRGGNEQFF

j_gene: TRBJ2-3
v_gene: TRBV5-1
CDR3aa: CASSGGRGADTQYF

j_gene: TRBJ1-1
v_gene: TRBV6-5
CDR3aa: CASSFRQYTEAFF

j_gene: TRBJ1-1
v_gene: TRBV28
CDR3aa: CASRGETLEAFF

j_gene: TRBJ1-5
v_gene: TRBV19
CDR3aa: CASSPGIWAGGSLGNQPQHF

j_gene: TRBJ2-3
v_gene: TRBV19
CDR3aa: CASSRRPTSTDTQYF

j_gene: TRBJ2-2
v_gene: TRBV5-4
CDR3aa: CAYLRTSGFSNTGELFF

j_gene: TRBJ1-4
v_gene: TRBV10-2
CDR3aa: CASSRQGVEKLFF

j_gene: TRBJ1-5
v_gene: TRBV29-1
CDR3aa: CSVKASNQPQHF

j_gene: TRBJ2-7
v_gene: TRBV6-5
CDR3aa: CASSYTWTGGTNEQYF

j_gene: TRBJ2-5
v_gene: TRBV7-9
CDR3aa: CASNQVRGTQYF

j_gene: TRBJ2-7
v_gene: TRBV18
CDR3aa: CASSQRTSSYEQYF

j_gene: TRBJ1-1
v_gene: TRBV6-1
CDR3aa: CASSERTRLGLFAEAFF

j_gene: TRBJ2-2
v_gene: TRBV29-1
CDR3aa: CSVDSGNANTGELFF

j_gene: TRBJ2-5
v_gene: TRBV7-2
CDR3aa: CASSLVRTTGETQYF

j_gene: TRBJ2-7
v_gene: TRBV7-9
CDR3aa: CASSSQVSSYEQYF

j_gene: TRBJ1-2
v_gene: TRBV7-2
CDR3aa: CASSLVVSGVADYGYTF

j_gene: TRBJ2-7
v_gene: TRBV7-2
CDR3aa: CASSLGGGTGNYEQYF